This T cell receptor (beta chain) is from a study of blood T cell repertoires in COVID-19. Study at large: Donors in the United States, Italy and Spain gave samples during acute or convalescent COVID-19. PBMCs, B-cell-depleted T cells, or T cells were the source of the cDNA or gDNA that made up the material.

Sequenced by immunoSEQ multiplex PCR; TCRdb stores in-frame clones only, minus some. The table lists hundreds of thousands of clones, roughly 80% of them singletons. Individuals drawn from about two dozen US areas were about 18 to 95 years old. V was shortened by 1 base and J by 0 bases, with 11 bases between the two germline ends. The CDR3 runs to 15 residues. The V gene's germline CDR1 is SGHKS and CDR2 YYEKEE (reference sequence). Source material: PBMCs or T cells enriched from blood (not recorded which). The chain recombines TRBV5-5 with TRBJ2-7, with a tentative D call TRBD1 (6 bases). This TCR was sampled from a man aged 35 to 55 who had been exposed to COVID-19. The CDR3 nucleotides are TGTGCCAGCAGCTTGTCGCAGGGGCACTCCTACGAGCAGTACTTC. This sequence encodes CASSLSQGHSYEQYF. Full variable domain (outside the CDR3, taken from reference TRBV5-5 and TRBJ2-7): DAGVTQSPTHLIKTRGQQVTLRCSPISGHKSVSWYQQVLGQGPQFIFQYYEKEERGRGNFPDRFSARQFPNYSSELNVNALLLGDSALYLCASSLSQGHSYEQYFGPGTRLTVT.